These T cell receptor beta chains were read from a single sample in a study of siplizumab effects on memory and regulatory T cells. TCRdb's copy holds only in-frame clones and misses some; the assay was immunoSEQ multiplex PCR. Of around 78,000 clones listed, about 90% were seen once; the top ten hold around 30%. Sequencing was done on a sample of CD8+ T cells sorted from blood. These receptors all come from a human donor in good health. Both conserved end residues are part of each CDR3. Fields, in order: CDR3 length, J gene, clone size, V gene, D gene, CDR3 DNA, CDR3 protein. The D gene is left open where the match is weak. Size values are once, few and many counts, or a class for expanded clones, and some rows have none.

len: 18; j_gene: TRBJ2-2; abundance: .; v_gene: TRBV25-1; d_gene: TRBD1; CDR3nt: TGTGCCAGCAGTGAATTATGGGGGGACAGGGGGAACACCGGGGAGCTGTTTTTT; CDR3aa: CASSELWGDRGNTGELFF
len: 17; j_gene: TRBJ2-1; abundance: .; v_gene: TRBV27; d_gene: TRBD2; CDR3nt: TGTGCCAGCAGTTTAACCGGGACTAGCGGGACCTACAATGAGCAGTTCTTC; CDR3aa: CASSLTGTSGTYNEQFF
len: 10; j_gene: TRBJ2-6; abundance: .; v_gene: TRBV2; d_gene: .; CDR3nt: TGTGCCAGCAGTGAAGGCGTCCTGACTTTC; CDR3aa: CASSEGVLTF
len: 16; j_gene: TRBJ2-1; abundance: .; v_gene: TRBV10-3; d_gene: .; CDR3nt: TGTGCCATCAGTGAGTCAAGGGGGACCTCCTACAATGAGCAGTTCTTC; CDR3aa: CAISESRGTSYNEQFF
len: 14; j_gene: TRBJ2-5; abundance: once; v_gene: TRBV6-1; d_gene: TRBD2; CDR3nt: TGTGCCAGCAGACTAGCGGGTAGACAAGAGACCCAGTACTTC; CDR3aa: CASRLAGRQETQYF
len: 16; j_gene: TRBJ2-2; abundance: many; v_gene: TRBV10-3; d_gene: TRBD1; CDR3nt: TGTGCCATCAGTGAGTCGTTGACAGGGACCACCGGGGAGCTGTTTTTT; CDR3aa: CAISESLTGTTGELFF
len: 16; j_gene: TRBJ1-3; abundance: .; v_gene: TRBV27; d_gene: TRBD1; CDR3nt: TGTGCTCGGTGGGACAGGAGCCAATCCTCTGGAAACACCATATATTTT; CDR3aa: CARWDRSQSSGNTIYF
len: 16; j_gene: TRBJ1-2; abundance: .; v_gene: TRBV7-9; d_gene: .; CDR3nt: TGTGCCAGCAGCCCGGGGTATTCGGACACCGGCTATGGCTACACCTTC; CDR3aa: CASSPGYSDTGYGYTF
len: 13; j_gene: TRBJ2-7; abundance: .; v_gene: TRBV5-1; d_gene: TRBD2; CDR3nt: TGCGCCAGCTGTAGCGGGGGGGCCAACGAGCAGTACTTC; CDR3aa: CASCSGGANEQYF
len: 15; j_gene: TRBJ2-7; abundance: once; v_gene: TRBV27; d_gene: .; CDR3nt: TGTGCCAGCAGTTTAACCCCGCACAGGGTCCACGAGCAGTACTTC; CDR3aa: CASSLTPHRVHEQYF
len: 13; j_gene: TRBJ2-2; abundance: .; v_gene: TRBV27; d_gene: .; CDR3nt: TGTGCCAGCAGTTTCCCAGGGCCCGGGGAGCTGTTTTTT; CDR3aa: CASSFPGPGELFF
len: 14; j_gene: TRBJ1-1; abundance: .; v_gene: TRBV7-2; d_gene: TRBD1; CDR3nt: TGTGCCAGCAGTTTACCACAGGGGTACACTGAAGCTTTCTTT; CDR3aa: CASSLPQGYTEAFF
len: 12; j_gene: TRBJ1-1; abundance: .; v_gene: TRBV5-1; d_gene: .; CDR3nt: TGCGCCAGCAGCTCGGGATCCACTGAAGCTTTCTTT; CDR3aa: CASSSGSTEAFF